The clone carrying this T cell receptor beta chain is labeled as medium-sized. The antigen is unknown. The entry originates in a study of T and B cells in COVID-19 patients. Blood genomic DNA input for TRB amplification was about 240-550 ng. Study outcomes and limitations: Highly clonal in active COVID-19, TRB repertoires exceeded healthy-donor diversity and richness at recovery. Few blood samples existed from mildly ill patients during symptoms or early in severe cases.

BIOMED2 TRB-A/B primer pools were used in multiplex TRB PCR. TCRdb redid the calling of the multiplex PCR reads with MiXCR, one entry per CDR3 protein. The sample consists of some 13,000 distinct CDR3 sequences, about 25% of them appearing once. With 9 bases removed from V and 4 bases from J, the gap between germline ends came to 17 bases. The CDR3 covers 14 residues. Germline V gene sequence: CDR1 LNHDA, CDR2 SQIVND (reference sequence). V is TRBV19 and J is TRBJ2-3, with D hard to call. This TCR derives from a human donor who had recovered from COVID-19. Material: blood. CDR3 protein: CASAGPTLSDTQYF. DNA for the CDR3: TGTGCCAGCGCCGGGCCCACCCTTTCAGATACGCAGTATTTT.